The present TCR beta chain was sequenced within a study of cytomegalovirus exposure and HLA in healthy donors. Study-wide context: Of around 410 genotyped donors, about 80% grouped in the Caucasian-associated ancestry cluster. Notes on the study in general: Several of the most significant clusters were apparently associated with common viral pathogens in a later analysis. Some highly shared sequence variants likely arose as a pipeline artifact.

This clone was seen a few times. Its matching antigen is unknown. Use of 60 Vbeta and 13 Jbeta primers characterized the PCR. Libraries were prepared by immunoSEQ multiplex PCR; TCRdb keeps only in-frame clonotypes and omits some of them. Of around 180,000 clones listed, approximately 80% were seen once; the top ten hold 2.4%. The germline V and J ends were trimmed by 3 bases and 9 bases, with 9 bases remaining between them. The CDR3 is 12 residues long. The germline V gene has CDR1 SGHAT and CDR2 FQNNGV. Nominal health characterized the donors when sampled, though unrecorded immune exposures were likely.

The TCR sequence derives from a man between 60 and 75 years old in good health and CMV-seronegative. Sequencing was performed on PBMCs. The genes are TRBV11-2 and TRBJ2-1, with a weak D call TRBD1 (6 bases). CDR3 DNA: TGTGCCAGCAGCTTGGGGGCTGGTGAGCAGTTCTTC. This encodes CASSLGAGEQFF.